The 6 T cell receptor beta chains given below trace back to one sample, sequenced in a study of T cell responses to AZD1222 COVID-19 vaccine. Sequenced by immunoSEQ multiplex PCR; TCRdb stores in-frame clones only, minus some. The repertoire holds about 130,000 clones, with 88% as singletons. This specimen consisted of peripheral blood, obtained on day 0 of AZD1222 vaccination. The receptors stem from an adult in good health.

This chain connects TRBV4-3 to TRBJ1-1; maybe TRBD1 (5 bases). V was shortened by 2 bases and J by 2 bases, with 21 bases between the two germline ends. CDR3 length: 18 residues. Germline V gives CDR1 LGHNA, CDR2 YSLEER. The CDR3 spells CASSQRTGTPGRNTEAFF. The CDR3 DNA follows: TGCGCCAGCAGCCAAAGGACCGGGACTCCGGGGCGTAACACTGAAGCTTTCTTT.

Comments on this clone: Other DNA sequences within the sample encode an identical CDR3. The chain couples TRBV5-1 to TRBJ1-3; D is ambiguous. Germline CDR1 is SGHRS and CDR2 is YFSETQ. This CDR3 is 14 amino acids long. Trimming took off 2 bases at V and 0 bases at J, with 6 bases between the two ends. CDR3 sequence reads: CASSLGSSGNTIYF. CDR3 DNA sequence: TGCGCCAGCAGCTTAGGGTCCTCTGGAAACACCATATATTTT.

A note on this clone: One end of the junction fails to match germline, which may point to a read error. The chain recombines TRBV7-6 with TRBJ1-2; the D is unclear. The CDR3 length is 14 residues. Germline loops: CDR1 SGHVS, CDR2 FNYEAQ. In DNA form, the CDR3 reads TGTGCCAGCAGCCTAGCGGCGGTTGGCTATGGCTACACCTTC. Protein: CASSLAAVGYGYTF.

This clone was counted once. The chain joins TRBV19 to TRBJ1-1; 10 bases match TRBD1. The germline V gene has CDR1 LNHDA and CDR2 SQIVND (reference sequence). With 5 bases clipped from V and 1 base from J, the junction kept 7 bases outside the gene matches. The CDR3 is 16 residues long. CDR3 DNA sequence: TGTGCCAGTAGTGACAGGGGGCAGCGTTGGAACACTGAAGCTTTCTTT. Protein sequence: CASSDRGQRWNTEAFF.

The chain joins TRBV14 to TRBJ1-1, with D uncertain. Germline V gene lookup returns CDR1 SGHDN and CDR2 FVKESK. V dropped 1 base and J dropped 2 bases, with 11 bases sitting between them. The CDR3 has 15 amino acids. The CDR3 DNA is TGTGCCAGCAGCCAAGTTCGGACGGCTAACACTGAAGCTTTCTTT. Residues: CASSQVRTANTEAFF. Looking up the rest from reference TRBV14 and TRBJ1-1 gives the full variable domain: EAGVTQFPSHSVIEKGQTVTLRCDPISGHDNLYWYRRVMGKEIKFLLHFVKESKQDESGMPNNRFLAERTGGTYSTLKVQPAELEDSGVYFCASSQVRTANTEAFFGQGTRLTVV.

The rearrangement joins TRBV9 to TRBJ2-7; 7 positions match TRBD1. Germline V gene lookup returns CDR1 SGDLS and CDR2 YYNGEE. J lost 0 bases, V lost 4 bases, and 7 bases had no gene match. This CDR3 has 15 residues. The CDR3 protein is CASSTGTASSYEQYF. The CDR3 bases are TGTGCCAGCAGCACCGGGACAGCCAGCTCCTACGAGCAGTACTTC.